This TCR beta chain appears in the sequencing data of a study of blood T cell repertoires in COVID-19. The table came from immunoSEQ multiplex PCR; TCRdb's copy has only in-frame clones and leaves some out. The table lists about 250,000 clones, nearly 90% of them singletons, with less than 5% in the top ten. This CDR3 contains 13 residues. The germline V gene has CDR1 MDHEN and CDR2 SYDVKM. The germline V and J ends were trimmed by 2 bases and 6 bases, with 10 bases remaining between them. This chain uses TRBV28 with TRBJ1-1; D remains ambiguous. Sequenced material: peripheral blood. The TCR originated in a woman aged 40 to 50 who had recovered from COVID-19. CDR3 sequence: CASSLPPPAEAFF. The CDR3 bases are TGTGCCAGCAGTTTACCTCCTCCCGCTGAAGCTTTCTTT.